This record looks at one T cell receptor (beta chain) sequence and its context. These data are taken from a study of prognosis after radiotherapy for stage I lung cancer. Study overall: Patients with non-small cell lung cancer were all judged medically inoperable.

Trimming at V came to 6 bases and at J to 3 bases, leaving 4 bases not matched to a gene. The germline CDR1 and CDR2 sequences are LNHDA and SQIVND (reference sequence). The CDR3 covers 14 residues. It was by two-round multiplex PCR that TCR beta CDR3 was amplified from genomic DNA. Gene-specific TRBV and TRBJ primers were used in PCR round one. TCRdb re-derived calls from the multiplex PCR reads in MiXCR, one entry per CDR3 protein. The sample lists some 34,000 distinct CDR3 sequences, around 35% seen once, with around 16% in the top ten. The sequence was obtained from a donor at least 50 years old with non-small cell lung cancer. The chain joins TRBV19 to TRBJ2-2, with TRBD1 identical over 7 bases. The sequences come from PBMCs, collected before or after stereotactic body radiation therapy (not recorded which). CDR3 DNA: TGTGCCAGTAGCCAAGGGGGCGACACCGGGGAGCTGTTTTTT. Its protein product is CASSQGGDTGELFF.